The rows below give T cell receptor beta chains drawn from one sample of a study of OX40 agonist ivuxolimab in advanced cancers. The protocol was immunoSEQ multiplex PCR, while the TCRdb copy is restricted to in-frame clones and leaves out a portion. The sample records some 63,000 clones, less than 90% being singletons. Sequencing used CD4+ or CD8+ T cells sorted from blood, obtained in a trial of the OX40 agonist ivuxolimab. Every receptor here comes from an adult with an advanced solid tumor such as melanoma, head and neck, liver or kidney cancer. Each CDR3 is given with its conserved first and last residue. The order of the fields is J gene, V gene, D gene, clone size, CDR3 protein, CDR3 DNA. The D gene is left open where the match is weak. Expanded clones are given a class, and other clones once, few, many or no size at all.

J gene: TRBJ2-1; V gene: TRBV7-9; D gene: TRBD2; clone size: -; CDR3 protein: CASSLLPSSGAHNEQFF; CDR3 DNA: TGTGCCAGCAGCTTATTACCGTCTAGCGGGGCCCACAATGAGCAGTTCTTC
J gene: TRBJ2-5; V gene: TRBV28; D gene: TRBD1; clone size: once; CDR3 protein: CASSLLGQQETQYF; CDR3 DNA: TGTGCCAGCAGTTTATTGGGACAGCAAGAGACCCAGTACTTC
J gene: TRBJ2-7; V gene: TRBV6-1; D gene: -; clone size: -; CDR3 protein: CASNPQMGYYEQYF; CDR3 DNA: TGTGCCAGCAACCCCCAAATGGGATACTACGAGCAGTACTTC
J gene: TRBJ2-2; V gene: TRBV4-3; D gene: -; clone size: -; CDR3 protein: CASSQGGDTGELFF; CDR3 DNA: TGCGCCAGCAGCCAAGGAGGAGACACCGGGGAGCTGTTTTTT
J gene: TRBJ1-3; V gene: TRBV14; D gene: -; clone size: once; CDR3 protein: CASSQGLGASGNTIYF; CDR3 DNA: TGTGCCAGCAGCCAAGGCCTGGGGGCCTCTGGAAACACCATATATTTT
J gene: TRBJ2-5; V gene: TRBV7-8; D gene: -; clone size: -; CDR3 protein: CASSLTGKETQYF; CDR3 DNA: TGTGCCAGCAGCTTAACAGGGAAAGAGACCCAGTACTTC
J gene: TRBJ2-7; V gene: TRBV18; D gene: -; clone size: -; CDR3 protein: CASSPQDPRGEQYF; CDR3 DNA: TGTGCCAGCTCACCACAGGACCCTAGGGGCGAGCAGTACTTC
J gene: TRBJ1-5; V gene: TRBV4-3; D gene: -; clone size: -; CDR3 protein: CASSQGFVAGDQPQHF; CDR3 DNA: TGCGCCAGCAGCCAAGGTTTCGTGGCTGGCGATCAGCCCCAGCATTTT
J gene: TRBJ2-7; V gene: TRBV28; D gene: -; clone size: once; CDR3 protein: CASSLSLGPGEQYF; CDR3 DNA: TGTGCCAGCAGTTTGTCGCTAGGGCCGGGCGAGCAGTACTTC
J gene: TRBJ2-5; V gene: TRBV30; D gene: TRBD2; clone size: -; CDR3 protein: CAWSAPTSGGETQYF; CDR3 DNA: TGTGCCTGGAGTGCCCCGACTAGCGGGGGAGAGACCCAGTACTTC
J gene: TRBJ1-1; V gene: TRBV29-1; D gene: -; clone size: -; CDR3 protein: CSVGGDTEAFF; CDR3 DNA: TGCAGCGTTGGGGGGGACACTGAAGCTTTCTTT
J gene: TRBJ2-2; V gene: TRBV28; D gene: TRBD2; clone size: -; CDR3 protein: CASRGIRAGARSTGELFF; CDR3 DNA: TGTGCCAGCAGGGGGATTCGAGCGGGGGCGCGTAGTACCGGGGAGCTGTTTTTT
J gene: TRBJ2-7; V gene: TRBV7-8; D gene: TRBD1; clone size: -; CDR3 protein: CASSPDRVINEQYF; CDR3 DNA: TGTGCCAGCAGCCCAGACAGGGTTATTAACGAGCAGTACTTC
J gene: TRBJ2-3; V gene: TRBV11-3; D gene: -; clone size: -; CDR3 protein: CASSLAGATDTQYF; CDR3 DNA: TGTGCCAGCAGCTTAGCGGGGGCAACAGATACGCAGTATTTT
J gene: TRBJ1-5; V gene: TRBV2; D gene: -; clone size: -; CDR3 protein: CASSETGIQPQHF; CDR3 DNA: TGTGCCAGCAGTGAAACAGGGATTCAGCCCCAGCATTTT
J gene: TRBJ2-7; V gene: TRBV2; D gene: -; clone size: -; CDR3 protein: CASRSSYEQYF; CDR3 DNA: TGTGCCAGCAGAAGCTCCTACGAGCAGTACTTC
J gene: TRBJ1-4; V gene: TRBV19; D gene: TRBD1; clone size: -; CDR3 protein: CASNPPDRGSMQFF; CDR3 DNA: TGTGCCAGTAATCCTCCGGACAGGGGCTCTATGCAGTTTTTT
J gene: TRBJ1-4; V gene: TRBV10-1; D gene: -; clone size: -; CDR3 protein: CASGQSNEKLFF; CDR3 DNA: TGCGCCAGCGGACAGAGTAATGAAAAACTGTTTTTT
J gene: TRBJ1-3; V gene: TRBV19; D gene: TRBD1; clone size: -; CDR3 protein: CASSLYRGGGPGNTIYF; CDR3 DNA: TGTGCCAGTAGCTTATACAGGGGCGGGGGCCCTGGAAACACCATATATTTT
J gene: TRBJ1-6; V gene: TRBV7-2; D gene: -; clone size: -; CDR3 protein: CASSFRGTVNSPLHF; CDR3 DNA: TGTGCCAGCAGCTTTAGAGGGACCGTTAATTCACCCCTCCACTTT
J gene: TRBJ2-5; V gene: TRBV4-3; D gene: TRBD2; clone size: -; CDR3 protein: CASSRGTSGLDQETQYF; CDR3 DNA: TGCGCCAGCAGCCGTGGGACTAGCGGGTTGGACCAAGAGACCCAGTACTTC
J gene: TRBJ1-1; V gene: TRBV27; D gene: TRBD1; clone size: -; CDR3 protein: CASRSTGGYTEAFF; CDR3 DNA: TGTGCCAGCAGAAGCACAGGGGGGTACACTGAAGCTTTCTTT
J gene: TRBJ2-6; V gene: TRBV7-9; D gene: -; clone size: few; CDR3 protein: CASSFQRDSGANVLTF; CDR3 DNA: TGTGCCAGCAGCTTCCAACGCGACTCTGGGGCCAACGTCCTGACTTTC
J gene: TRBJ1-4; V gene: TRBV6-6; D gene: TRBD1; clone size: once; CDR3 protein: CASSGQGRIEKLFF; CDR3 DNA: TGTGCCAGCAGTGGACAGGGACGAATTGAAAAACTGTTTTTT
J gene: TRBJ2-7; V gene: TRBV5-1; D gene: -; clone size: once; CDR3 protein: CASSLAESYEQYF; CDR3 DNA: TGCGCCAGCAGCTTGGCCGAAAGCTACGAGCAGTACTTC
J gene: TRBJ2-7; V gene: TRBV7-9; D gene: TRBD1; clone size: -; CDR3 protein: CASSPQRAGGHEQYF; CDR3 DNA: TGTGCCAGCAGCCCCCAAAGGGCAGGGGGCCACGAGCAGTACTTC
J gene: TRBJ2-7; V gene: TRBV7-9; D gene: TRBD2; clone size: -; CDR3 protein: CASSLGGRGSYEQYF; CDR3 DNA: TGTGCCAGCAGCTTAGGCGGGAGGGGGTCCTACGAGCAGTACTTC
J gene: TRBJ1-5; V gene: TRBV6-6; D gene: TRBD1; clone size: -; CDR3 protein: CASRANDRGSNQPQHF; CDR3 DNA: TGTGCCAGCAGGGCAAATGACAGGGGAAGCAATCAGCCCCAGCATTTT
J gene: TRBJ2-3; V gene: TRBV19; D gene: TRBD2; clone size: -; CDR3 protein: CASSAAGVSTDTQYF; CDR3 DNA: TGTGCCAGTAGTGCAGCGGGAGTTAGCACAGATACGCAGTATTTT
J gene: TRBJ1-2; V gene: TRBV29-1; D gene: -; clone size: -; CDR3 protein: CSVGDRLSNYGYTF; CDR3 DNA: TGCAGCGTCGGCGACAGGCTATCAAACTATGGCTACACCTTC
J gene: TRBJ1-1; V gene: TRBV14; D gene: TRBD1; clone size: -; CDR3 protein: CASSFGDRVNTEAFF; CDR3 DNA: TGTGCCAGCAGCTTTGGGGACAGGGTGAACACTGAAGCTTTCTTT
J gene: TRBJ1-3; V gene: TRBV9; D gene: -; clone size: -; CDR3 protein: CASSPDFVGNTIYF; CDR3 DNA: TGTGCCAGCAGCCCAGACTTTGTCGGAAACACCATATATTTT
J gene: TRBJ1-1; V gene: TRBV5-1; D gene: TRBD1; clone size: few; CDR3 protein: CASSSLGQGNTEAFF; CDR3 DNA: TGCGCCAGCAGCTCATTGGGACAGGGGAACACTGAAGCTTTCTTT
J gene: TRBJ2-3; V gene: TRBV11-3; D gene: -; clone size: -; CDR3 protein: CASSLQGKATDTQYF; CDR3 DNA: TGTGCCAGCAGCTTACAGGGGAAGGCCACAGATACGCAGTATTTT
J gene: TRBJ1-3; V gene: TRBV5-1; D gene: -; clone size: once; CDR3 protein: CASSLTGTPPGNTIYF; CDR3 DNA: TGCGCCAGCAGCTTGACAGGGACCCCTCCTGGAAACACCATATATTTT
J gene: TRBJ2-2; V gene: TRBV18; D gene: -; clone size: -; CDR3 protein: CASSPGQGFRNGELFF; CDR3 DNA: TGTGCCAGCTCACCGGGCCAGGGTTTCAGAAACGGGGAGCTGTTTTTT
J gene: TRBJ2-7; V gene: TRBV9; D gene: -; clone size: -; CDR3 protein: CASSAPGSGAYEQYF; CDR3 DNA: TGTGCCAGCAGCGCCCCCGGGAGTGGGGCCTACGAGCAGTACTTC
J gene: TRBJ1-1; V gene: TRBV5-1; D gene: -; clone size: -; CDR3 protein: CASSSIMNTEAFF; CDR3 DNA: TGTGCCAGCAGCTCCATAATGAACACTGAAGCTTTCTTT